This T cell receptor (beta chain) derives from a study of shared clonotypes between healthy human individuals. Investigators spread the genomic DNA of each subset evenly over several immunoSEQ plates. Only in-frame clones appear in the TCRdb table, and some are missing; sequencing was by immunoSEQ multiplex PCR. The sample yields approximately 1.9 million clones, just under 95% seen once. Naive CD8 cells, CD45RO-negative and positively selected for CCR7, excluded terminally differentiated effector memory CD45RA+ cells. Each sample came from a Caucasian adult donor living in Nashville, Tennessee. The CDR3 consists of 16 residues. V trimming: 4 bases; J trimming: 5 bases; junction bases outside the gene matches: 13. Germline-derived CDR1 and CDR2 are WSHSY and SAAADI.

V gene TRBV10-2 combines with J gene TRBJ2-5, with 7 bases aligning to TRBD1. The sequenced sample consisted of naive CD8+ T cells from PBMCs. The TCR comes from a man between 18 and 35 years old in good health. Some clones in this sample may be carry-over from other donors' samples. This CDR3 is CASSGSEETGYETQYF. The CDR3 coding sequence is TGCGCCAGCAGTGGTAGTGAAGAGACAGGGTACGAGACCCAGTACTTC.